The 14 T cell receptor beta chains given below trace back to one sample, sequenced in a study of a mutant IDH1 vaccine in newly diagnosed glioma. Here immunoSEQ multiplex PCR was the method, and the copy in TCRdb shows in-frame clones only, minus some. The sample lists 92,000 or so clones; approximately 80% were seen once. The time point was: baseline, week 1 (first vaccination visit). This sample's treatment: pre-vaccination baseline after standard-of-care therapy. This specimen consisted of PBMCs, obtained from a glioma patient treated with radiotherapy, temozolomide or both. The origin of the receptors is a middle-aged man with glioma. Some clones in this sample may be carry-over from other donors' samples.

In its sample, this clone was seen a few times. CDR3 sequence: CASSEGGTGELFF. CDR3 DNA: TGTGCCAGCAGTGAAGGGGGCACCGGGGAGCTGTTTTTT. This sequence joins TRBV2 and TRBJ2-2; D uncertain. CDR1 is SNHLY and CDR2 is FYNNEI in the germline V gene. With 1 base removed from V and 4 bases from J, the gap between germline ends came to 4 bases. The CDR3 is 13 amino acids.

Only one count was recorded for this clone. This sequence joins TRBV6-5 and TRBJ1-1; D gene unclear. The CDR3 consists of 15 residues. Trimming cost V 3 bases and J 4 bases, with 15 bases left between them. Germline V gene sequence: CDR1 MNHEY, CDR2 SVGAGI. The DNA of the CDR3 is TGTGCCAGCAGTTATAGCAGACGGTCTGGCACTGAAGCTTTCTTT. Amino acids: CASSYSRRSGTEAFF.

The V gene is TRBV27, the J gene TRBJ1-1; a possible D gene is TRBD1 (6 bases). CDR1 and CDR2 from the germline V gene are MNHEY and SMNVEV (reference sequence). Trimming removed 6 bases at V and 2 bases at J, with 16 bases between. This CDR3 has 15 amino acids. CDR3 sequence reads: CASRRQAGANTEAFF. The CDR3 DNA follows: TGTGCCAGCAGAAGGCAGGCGGGGGCAAACACTGAAGCTTTCTTT.

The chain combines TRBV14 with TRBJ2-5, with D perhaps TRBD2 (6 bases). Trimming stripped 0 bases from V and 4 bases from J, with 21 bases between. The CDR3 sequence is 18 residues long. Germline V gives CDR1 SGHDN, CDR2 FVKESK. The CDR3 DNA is TGTGCCAGCAGCCAAGATCGGGGAGGACCCCGGTCGCGAGAGACCCAGTACTTC. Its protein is CASSQDRGGPRSRETQYF.

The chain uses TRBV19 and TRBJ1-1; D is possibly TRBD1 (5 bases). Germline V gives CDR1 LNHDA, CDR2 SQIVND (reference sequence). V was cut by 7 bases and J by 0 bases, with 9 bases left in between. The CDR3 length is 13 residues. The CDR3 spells CASKGPMNTEAFF. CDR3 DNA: TGTGCCAGTAAGGGGCCCATGAACACTGAAGCTTTCTTT.

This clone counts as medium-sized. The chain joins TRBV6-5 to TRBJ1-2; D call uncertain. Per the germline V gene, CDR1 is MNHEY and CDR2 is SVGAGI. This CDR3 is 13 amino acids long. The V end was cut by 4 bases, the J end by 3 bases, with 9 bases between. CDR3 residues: CASSFGRDYGYTF. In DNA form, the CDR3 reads TGTGCCAGCAGTTTCGGGCGAGACTATGGCTACACCTTC.

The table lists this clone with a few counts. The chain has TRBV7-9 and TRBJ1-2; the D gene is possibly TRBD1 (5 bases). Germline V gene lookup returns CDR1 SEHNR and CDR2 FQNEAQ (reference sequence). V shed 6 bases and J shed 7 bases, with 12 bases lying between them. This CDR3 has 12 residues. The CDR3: CASRGPKPGYTF. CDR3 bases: TGTGCCAGCAGGGGACCTAAGCCTGGCTACACCTTC.

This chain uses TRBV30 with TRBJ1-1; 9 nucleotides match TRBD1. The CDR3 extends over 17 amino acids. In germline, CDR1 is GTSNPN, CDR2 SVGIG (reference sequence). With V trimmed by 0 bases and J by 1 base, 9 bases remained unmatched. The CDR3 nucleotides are TGTGCCTGGAGTGTACGATCGGGACAGGGAAAGAACACTGAAGCTTTCTTT. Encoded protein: CAWSVRSGQGKNTEAFF.

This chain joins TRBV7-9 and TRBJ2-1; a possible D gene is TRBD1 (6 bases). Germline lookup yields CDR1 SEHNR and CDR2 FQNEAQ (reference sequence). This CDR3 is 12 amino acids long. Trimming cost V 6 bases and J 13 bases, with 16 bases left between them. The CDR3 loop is CASRSGTRSQFF. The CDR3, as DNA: TGTGCCAGCAGGTCCGGGACAAGGTCCCAGTTCTTC.

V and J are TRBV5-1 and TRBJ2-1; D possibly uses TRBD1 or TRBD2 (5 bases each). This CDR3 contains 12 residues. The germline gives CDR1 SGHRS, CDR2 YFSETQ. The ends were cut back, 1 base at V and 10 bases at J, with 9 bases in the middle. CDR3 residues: CASSLIRDEQFF. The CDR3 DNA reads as TGCGCCAGCAGCTTGATCAGGGACGAGCAGTTCTTC.

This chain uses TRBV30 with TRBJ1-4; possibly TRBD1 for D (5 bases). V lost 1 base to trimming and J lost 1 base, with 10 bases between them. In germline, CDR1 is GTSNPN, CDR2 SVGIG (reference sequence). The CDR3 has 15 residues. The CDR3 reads CAWSEQGLTNEKLFF. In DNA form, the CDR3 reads TGTGCCTGGAGTGAGCAGGGCCTAACTAATGAAAAACTGTTTTTT. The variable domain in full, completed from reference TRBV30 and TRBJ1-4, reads SQTIHQWPATLVQPVGSPLSLECTVEGTSNPNLYWYRQAAGRGLQLLFYSVGIGQISSEVPQNLSASRPQDRQFILSSKKLLLSDSGFYLCAWSEQGLTNEKLFFGSGTQLSVL.

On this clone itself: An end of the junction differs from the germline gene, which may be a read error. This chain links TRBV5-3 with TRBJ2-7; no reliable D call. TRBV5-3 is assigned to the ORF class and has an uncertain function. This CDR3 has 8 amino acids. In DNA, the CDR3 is TGTGCCAGAAGCACCGACGACTTC. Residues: CARSTDDF.

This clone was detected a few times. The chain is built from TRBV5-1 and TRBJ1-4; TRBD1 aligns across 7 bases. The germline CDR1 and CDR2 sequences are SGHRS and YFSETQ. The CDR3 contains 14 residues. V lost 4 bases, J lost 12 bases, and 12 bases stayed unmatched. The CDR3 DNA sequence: TGCGCCAGCAGCCCCCGACAGGGCGCCGAAGAACTGTTTTTT. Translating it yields CASSPRQGAEELFF.

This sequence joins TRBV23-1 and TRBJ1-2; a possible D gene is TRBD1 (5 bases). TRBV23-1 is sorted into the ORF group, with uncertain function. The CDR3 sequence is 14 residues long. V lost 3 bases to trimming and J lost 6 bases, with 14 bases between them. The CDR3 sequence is CASSHRGSGHGYTF. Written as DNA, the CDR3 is TGCGCCAGCAGTCACCGAGGTTCGGGACATGGCTACACCTTC.